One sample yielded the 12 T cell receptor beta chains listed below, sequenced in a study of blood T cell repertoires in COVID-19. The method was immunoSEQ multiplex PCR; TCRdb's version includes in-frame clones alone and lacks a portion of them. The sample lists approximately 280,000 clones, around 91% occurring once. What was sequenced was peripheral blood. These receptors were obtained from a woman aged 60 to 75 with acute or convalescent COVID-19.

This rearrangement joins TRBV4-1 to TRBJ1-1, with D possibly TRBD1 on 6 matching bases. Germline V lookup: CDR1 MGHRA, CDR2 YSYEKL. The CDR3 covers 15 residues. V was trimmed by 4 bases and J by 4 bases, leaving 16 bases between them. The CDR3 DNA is TGCGCCAGCAGCCGTTCAGGGGCCAGTGGCACTGAAGCTTTCTTT. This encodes CASSRSGASGTEAFF.

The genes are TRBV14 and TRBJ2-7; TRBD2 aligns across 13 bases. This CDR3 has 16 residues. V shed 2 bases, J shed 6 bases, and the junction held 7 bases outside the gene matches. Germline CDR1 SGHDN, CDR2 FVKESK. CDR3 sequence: CASSQNSGTSGAEQYF. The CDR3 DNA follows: TGTGCCAGCAGCCAAAATTCCGGGACTAGCGGGGCCGAGCAGTACTTC.

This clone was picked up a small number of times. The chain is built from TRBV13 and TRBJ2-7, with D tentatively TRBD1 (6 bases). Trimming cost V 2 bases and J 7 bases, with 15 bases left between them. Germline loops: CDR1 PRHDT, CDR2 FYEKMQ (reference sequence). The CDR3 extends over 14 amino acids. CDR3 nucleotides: TGTGCCAGCAGCTTATCAGGGGTTTCGGGTGAGCAGTACTTC. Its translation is CASSLSGVSGEQYF.

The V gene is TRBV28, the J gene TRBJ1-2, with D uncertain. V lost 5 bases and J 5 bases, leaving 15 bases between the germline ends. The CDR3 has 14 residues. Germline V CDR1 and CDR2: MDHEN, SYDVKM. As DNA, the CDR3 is TGTGCCAGCAGTCTCCTCGGGATAAGTTATGGCTACACCTTC. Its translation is CASSLLGISYGYTF.

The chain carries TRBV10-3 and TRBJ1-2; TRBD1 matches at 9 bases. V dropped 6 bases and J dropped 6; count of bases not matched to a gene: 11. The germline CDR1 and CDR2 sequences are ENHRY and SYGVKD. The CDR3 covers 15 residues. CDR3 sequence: CAIRTLGQGSDGYTF. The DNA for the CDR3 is TGTGCCATCAGGACCTTGGGACAGGGATCGGATGGCTACACCTTC.

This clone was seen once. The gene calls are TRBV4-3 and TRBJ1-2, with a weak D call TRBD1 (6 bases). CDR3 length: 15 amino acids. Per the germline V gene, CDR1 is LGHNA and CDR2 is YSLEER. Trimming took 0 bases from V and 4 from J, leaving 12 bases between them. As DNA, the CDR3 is TGCGCCAGCAGCCAAGAATCAGGGGTCAGCTATGGCTACACCTTC. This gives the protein CASSQESGVSYGYTF.

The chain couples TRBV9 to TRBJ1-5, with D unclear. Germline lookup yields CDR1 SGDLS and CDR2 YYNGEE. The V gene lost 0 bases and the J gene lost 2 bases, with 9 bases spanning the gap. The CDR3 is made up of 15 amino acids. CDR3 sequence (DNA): TGTGCCAGCAGCGTAGGGTGGGAGGGCAATCAGCCCCAGCATTTT. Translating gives CASSVGWEGNQPQHF. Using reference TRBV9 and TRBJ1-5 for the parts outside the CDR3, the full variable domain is DSGVTQTPKHLITATGQRVTLRCSPRSGDLSVYWYQQSLDQGLQFLIQYYNGEERAKGNILERFSAQQFPDLHSELNLSSLELGDSALYFCASSVGWEGNQPQHFGDGTRLSIL.

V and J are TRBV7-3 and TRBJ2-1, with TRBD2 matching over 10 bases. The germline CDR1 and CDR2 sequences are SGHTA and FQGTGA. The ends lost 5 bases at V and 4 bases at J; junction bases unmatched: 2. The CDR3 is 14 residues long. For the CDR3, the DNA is TGTGCCAGCAGCCTTAGCGGGGGGTACAATGAGCAGTTCTTC. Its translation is CASSLSGGYNEQFF.

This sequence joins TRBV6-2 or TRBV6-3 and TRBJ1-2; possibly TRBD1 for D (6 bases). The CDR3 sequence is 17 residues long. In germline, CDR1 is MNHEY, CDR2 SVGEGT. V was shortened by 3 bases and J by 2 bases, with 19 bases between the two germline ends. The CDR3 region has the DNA TGTGCCAGCAGTTATAATCCCTACAGACAGGAGAACTATGGCTACACCTTC. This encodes CASSYNPYRQENYGYTF.

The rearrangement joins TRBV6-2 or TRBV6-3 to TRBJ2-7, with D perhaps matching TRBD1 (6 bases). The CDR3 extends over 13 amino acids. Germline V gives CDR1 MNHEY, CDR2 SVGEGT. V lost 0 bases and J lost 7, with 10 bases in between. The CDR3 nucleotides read TGTGCCAGCAGTTACTCAGGGGGAAGGGAGCAGTACTTC. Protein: CASSYSGGREQYF.

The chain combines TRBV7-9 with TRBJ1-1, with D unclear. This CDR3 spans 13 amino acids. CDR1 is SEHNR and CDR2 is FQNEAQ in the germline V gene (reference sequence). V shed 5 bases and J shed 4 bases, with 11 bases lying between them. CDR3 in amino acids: CASSPETGTEAFF. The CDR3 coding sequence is TGTGCCAGCAGCCCCGAAACGGGCACTGAAGCTTTCTTT.

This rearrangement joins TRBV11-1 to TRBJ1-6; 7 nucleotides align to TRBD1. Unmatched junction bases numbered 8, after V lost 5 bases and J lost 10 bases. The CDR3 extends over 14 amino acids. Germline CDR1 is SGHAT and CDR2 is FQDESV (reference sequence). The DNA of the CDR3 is TGTGCCAGCAGCCGGACGACAGGGACGTCACCCCTCCACTTT. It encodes CASSRTTGTSPLHF.